Sequencing of this T cell receptor beta chain was carried out in a study of T cells after yellow fever vaccination. About the research overall: Researchers used SMART-Seq v4 Ultra Low Input to prepare fractions that had low cell numbers.

MiXCR, run by TCRdb on the 5' RACE reads, gives a single entry per CDR3 protein. The sample yields roughly 120,000 distinct CDR3 sequences, roughly 8.9% seen once. The sample holds many counts of this clonotype. The ends were cut back, 4 bases at V and 0 bases at J, with 12 bases in the middle. CDR1 SGHVS and CDR2 FQNEAQ come from the germline V gene. The CDR3 sequence is 16 residues long. Sequencing used CD8+ T cells sorted from PBMCs, obtained 45 days after the yellow fever booster vaccination. The receptor comes from a man aged 25 to 45 who received the YFV17D yellow fever vaccine. This chain connects TRBV7-8 to TRBJ2-2; D may be TRBD1 (5 bases). The CDR3 region has the DNA TGTGCCAGCAGCTCCCTATTAGGGGCGAACACCGGGGAGCTGTTTTTT. This gives the protein CASSSLLGANTGELFF.